This T cell receptor (beta chain) was recorded in a study of CD8 T cells in Susac syndrome. The sequenced target, TCR beta, came from blood CD8+ and CD4+ T cells. V lost 4 bases to trimming and J lost 2 bases; unmatched junction nucleotides: 7. In germline, CDR1 is SGHRS, CDR2 YFSETQ. The CDR3 is 16 amino acids. Random hexamers primed reverse transcription of roughly 0.5 to 1 ug RNA. TCRdb recomputed calls from the immunoSEQ multiplex PCR reads with MiXCR, one row per CDR3 protein. The data show some 77,000 distinct CDR3 sequences, around 93% seen once. The sample was CD4+ T cells from PBMCs. This clonotype was obtained from a human donor with Susac syndrome. This chain joins TRBV5-1 and TRBJ2-2, with 8 bases matching TRBD1. CDR3 DNA: TGCGCCAGCAGCAAACAATCAGGGGGCAACACCGGGGAGCTGTTTTTT. This codes for CASSKQSGGNTGELFF. The full variable domain, in which reference TRBV5-1 and TRBJ2-2 provide the parts outside the CDR3, is KAGVTQTPRYLIKTRGQQVTLSCSPISGHRSVSWYQQTPGQGLQFLFEYFSETQRNKGNFPGRFSGRQFSNSRSEMNVSTLELGDSALYLCASSKQSGGNTGELFFGEGSRLTVL.